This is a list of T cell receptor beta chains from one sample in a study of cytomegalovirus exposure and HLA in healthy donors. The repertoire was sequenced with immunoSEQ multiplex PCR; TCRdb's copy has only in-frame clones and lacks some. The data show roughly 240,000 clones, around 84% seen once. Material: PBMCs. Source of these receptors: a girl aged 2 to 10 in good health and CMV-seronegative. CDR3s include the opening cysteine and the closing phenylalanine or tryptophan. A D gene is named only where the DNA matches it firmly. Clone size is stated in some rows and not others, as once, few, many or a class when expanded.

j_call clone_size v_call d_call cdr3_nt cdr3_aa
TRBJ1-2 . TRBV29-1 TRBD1 TGCAGCGTTGGGGGGACAGGGGAAGACTATGGCTACACCTTC CSVGGTGEDYGYTF
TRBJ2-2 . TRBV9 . TGTGCCAGCAGCGTAGCTCCCGGGGGTGGGACCGGGGAGCTGTTTTTT CASSVAPGGGTGELFF
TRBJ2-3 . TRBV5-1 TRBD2 TGCGCCAGCAGCTCCATCTTAACAACTAGCGGGAGGGCTCGTGGCGTCGGCGATACGCAGTATTTT CASSSILTTSGRARGVGDTQYF
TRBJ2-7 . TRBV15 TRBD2 TGTGCCACCAGCAGAGATAAAGGGAGGGTAGATCACGAGCAGTACTTC CATSRDKGRVDHEQYF
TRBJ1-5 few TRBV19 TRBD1 TGTGCCAGTACCGATAGAGGGGGCCCCAGCAATCAGCCCCAGCATTTT CASTDRGGPSNQPQHF
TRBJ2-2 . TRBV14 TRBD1 TGTGCCAGCAGCCCCCGGACAGGGATTATCGGGGAGCTGTTTTTT CASSPRTGIIGELFF
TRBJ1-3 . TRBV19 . TGTGCCAGTAGTCCTACCTTGACAGGACCCTCTGGAAACACCATATATTTT CASSPTLTGPSGNTIYF
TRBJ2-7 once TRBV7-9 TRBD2 TGTGCCAGCAGCTTACTAGCGGACGAGCAGTACTTC CASSLLADEQYF
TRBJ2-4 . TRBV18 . TGTGCCAGCTCACCCCTGGAGGGACGCAAAAACATTCAGTACTTC CASSPLEGRKNIQYF
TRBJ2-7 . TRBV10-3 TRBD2 TGTGCCATCAGTGCCGGGACTAGCGGCCCCTACGAGCAGTACTTC CAISAGTSGPYEQYF
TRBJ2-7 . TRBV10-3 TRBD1 TGTGCCATCAGTGGACAGGGGGCGATGTACGAGCAGTACTTC CAISGQGAMYEQYF
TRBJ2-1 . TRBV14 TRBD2 TGTGCCAGCAGCCAAGATCGGAGCGGGAGGGTGAGGAATGAGCAGTTCTTC CASSQDRSGRVRNEQFF
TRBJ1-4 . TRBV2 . TGTGCCAGCACCTTTGGGGGGAGAGAAAAACTGTTTTTT CASTFGGREKLFF
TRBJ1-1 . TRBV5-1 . TGCGCCAGCAGCTTGGATCGGGGGGGCACTGAAGCTTTCTTT CASSLDRGGTEAFF
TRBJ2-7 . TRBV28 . TGTGCCAGCAACCGGGTGGGCGAGCAGTACTTC CASNRVGEQYF
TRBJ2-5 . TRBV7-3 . TGTGCCAGCAGCTTAAGGGCTGGCGGGGCGAGCCAAGAGACCCAGTACTTC CASSLRAGGASQETQYF
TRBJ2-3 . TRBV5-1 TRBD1 TGCGCCAGCATCTTCGGGGACAGGGTCACAGATACGCAGTATTTT CASIFGDRVTDTQYF
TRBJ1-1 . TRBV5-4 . TGTGCCAGCAGCTTCCAGGAGAACACTGAAGCTTTCTTT CASSFQENTEAFF
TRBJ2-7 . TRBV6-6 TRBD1 TGTGCCAGCAGCGATGGACAGGGGGCGATCTACGAGCAGTACTTC CASSDGQGAIYEQYF
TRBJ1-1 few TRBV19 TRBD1 TGTGCCAGTAGTATAGGCCAGGGGGTGGTGAACACTGAAGCTTTCTTT CASSIGQGVVNTEAFF
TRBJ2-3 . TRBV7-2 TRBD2 TGTGCCAGCAGCTCGGGACTAGCGGGGCCGACTCGCACAGATACGCAGTATTTT CASSSGLAGPTRTDTQYF
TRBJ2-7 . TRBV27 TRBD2 TGTGCCAGCAGTTCTAGAAGCGGACTAGCGGGAGGCCTGTACTTC CASSSRSGLAGGLYF
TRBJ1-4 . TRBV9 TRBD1 TGTGCCAGCAGCGACGACAGGGGAAACGAAAAACTGTTTTTT CASSDDRGNEKLFF
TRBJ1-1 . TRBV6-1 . TGTGCCAGCAGTGTCAGGGAGGGGAGGAACACTGAAGCTTTCTTT CASSVREGRNTEAFF
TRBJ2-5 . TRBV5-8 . TGTGCCAGCAGCTTGGGCTCGGTCGTAGAGACCCAGTACTTC CASSLGSVVETQYF
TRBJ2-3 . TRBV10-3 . TGTGCCATCAGCCGGGGACGGACAGTGACAGATACGCAGTATTTT CAISRGRTVTDTQYF
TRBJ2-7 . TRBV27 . TGTGCCAGCAGTTATGCGATAGGGGGCTACGAGCAGTACTTC CASSYAIGGYEQYF
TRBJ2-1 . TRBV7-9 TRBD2 TGTGCCAGCATCCCCTCACTAGCGGGATCTTCCTACAATGAGCAGTTCTTC CASIPSLAGSSYNEQFF
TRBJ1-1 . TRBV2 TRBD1 TGTGCCAGCAGTCGGGCAGGGGGCTTGGTCACTGAAGCTTTCTTT CASSRAGGLVTEAFF
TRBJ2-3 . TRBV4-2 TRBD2 TGTGCCAGCAGCCAAGATCCGACTAGCGGGGGGGGAGATACGCAGTATTTT CASSQDPTSGGGDTQYF
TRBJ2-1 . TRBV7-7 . TGTGCCAGCAGTTCCGTCAGGGGTAACAATGAGCAGTTCTTC CASSSVRGNNEQFF
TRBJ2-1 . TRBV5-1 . TGCGCCAGCAGCTTGCCTCGGGGGGCTGACAATGAGCAGTTCTTC CASSLPRGADNEQFF
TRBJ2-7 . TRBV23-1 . TGCGCCACACAGGTCTCCTACGAGCAGTACTTC CATQVSYEQYF
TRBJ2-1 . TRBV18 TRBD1 TGTGCCAGCTCACCAACAGGGGCCAATGAGCAGTTCTTC CASSPTGANEQFF
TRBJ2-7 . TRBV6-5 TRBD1 TGTGCCAGCAGCCTAACACAGGGGTTCCACGAGCAGTACTTC CASSLTQGFHEQYF
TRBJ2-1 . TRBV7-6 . TGTGCCAGCAGCTTTGGCGGTCGCTCCTACAATGAGCAGTTCTTC CASSFGGRSYNEQFF
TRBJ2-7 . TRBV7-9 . TGTGCCAGCAGCTTAGGAGGGGGTGAGCAGTACTTC CASSLGGGEQYF
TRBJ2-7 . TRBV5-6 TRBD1 TGTGCCACCGGACAGGGGACCTACGAGCAGTACTTC CATGQGTYEQYF
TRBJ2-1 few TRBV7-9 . TGTGCCAGCGCGGGGAGATGGGTGGATGAGCAGTTCTTC CASAGRWVDEQFF
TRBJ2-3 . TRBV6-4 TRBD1 TGTGCCAAATACCGGGACAGGGGTCGTTCTAGCACAGATACGCAGTATTTT CAKYRDRGRSSTDTQYF
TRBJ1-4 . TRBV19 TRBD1 TGTGCCAGTAGTAGGGGACAGGGGACTAATGAAAAACTGTTTTTT CASSRGQGTNEKLFF
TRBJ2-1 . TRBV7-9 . TGTGCCAGCAGCTTTCGGAGTGGCGTGAATGAGCAGTTCTTC CASSFRSGVNEQFF
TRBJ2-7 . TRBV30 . TGTGCCTGGAGTGGAGACAACGAGCAGTACTTC CAWSGDNEQYF
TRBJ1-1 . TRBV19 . TGTGCCAGTAGTATCGGCCAGACTCAGAACACTGAAGCTTTCTTT CASSIGQTQNTEAFF
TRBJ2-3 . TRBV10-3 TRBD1 TGTGCCATCAGTGAGTTAACAGGGGGTAGCACAGATACGCAGTATTTT CAISELTGGSTDTQYF
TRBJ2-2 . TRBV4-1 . TGCGCCAGCAGCCCAGGGTACACCGGGGAGCTGTTTTTT CASSPGYTGELFF
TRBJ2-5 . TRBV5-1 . TGCGCCAGCAGCATAATAGCGGAAGAGACCCAGTACTTC CASSIIAEETQYF
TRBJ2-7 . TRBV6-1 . TGTGCCAGCAGTGAACGAGCGAACTCCTACGAGCAGTACTTC CASSERANSYEQYF
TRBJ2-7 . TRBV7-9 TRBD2 TGTGCCAGCAGCTTAGGGCTAGCGGGGGCCTACGAGCAGTACTTC CASSLGLAGAYEQYF
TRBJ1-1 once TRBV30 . TGTGCCTGGACGCCAGGGAACACTGAAGCTTTCTTT CAWTPGNTEAFF
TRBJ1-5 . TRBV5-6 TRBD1 TGTGCCAGCAGCTTCGGGACAGTTAATCAGCCCCAGCATTTT CASSFGTVNQPQHF
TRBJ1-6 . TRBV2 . TGTGCCAGCAGGGCACAGGGATCGGATTCACCCCTCCACTTT CASRAQGSDSPLHF
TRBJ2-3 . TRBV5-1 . TGCGCCAGCAGCTTGGGGGCGGCCTCCTCGGGGATGAATACGCAGTATTTT CASSLGAASSGMNTQYF
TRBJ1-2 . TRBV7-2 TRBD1 TGTGCCAGCAGCTTAAGGGCAGGGGGCAACTATGGCTACACCTTC CASSLRAGGNYGYTF